Listed here are 8 T cell receptor beta chains from one sample, sequenced in a study of cytomegalovirus exposure and HLA in healthy donors (TCRdb year 2017). Libraries were prepared through the immunoSEQ multiplex PCR assay. For the multiplex PCR, a mixture combining 60 forward primers for TCR Vbeta segments and 13 reverse primers for TCR Jbeta segments was used. In TCRdb, the immuneACCESS table is reduced to in-frame sequences with V and J assigned. These tables do not hold every clone; where another copy was compared, an unresolved V gene accounts for under half, and the others remain unexplained. This sample is represented by 150,000 to 200,000 clones; about 82% of them were singletons. The top ten constitute about 2.3% of the sample. Sequencing was done on a sample of PBMCs. The receptor source for this set is a woman aged 45-59 years in good health and CMV-seronegative.

The chain employs TRBV6-1 and TRBJ2-7, with a possible D match to TRBD2 (5 bases). The germline CDR1 and CDR2 sequences are MNHNS and SASEGT. V was cut by 2 bases and J by 5 bases, with 13 bases left in between. This CDR3 has 14 amino acids. DNA of the CDR3: TGTGCCAGCAGTGAACGACAAGCCGGGGACGAGCAGTACTTC. Protein: CASSERQAGDEQYF.

This clone was seen only once. The chain has TRBV18 and TRBJ1-1; D is unclear. Germline V gene sequence: CDR1 KGHSH, CDR2 LQKENI. V gave up 2 bases and J gave up 0 bases, with 16 bases separating them. The CDR3 loop spans 17 amino acids. CDR3 in DNA: TGTGCCAGCTCACCATCGGCAGGCACATTAATGAACACTGAAGCTTTCTTT. Protein: CASSPSAGTLMNTEAFF.

The chain couples TRBV6-6 to TRBJ1-1; no firm D call. The V gene's germline CDR1 is MNHNY and CDR2 SVGAGI (reference sequence). Trimming stripped 5 bases from V and 1 base from J, with 14 bases between. The CDR3 runs 15 residues. CDR3 in amino acids: CASSPAGRTNTEAFF. The CDR3 DNA is TGTGCCAGCAGTCCCGCCGGGAGGACGAACACTGAAGCTTTCTTT.

Turning to this clone: The sample holds other DNA sequences that translate to the same CDR3. The chain joins TRBV4-3 to TRBJ2-6, with 11 bases aligning to TRBD1. Trimming removed 4 bases from V and 4 bases from J; junction bases left unmatched: 6. The length of the CDR3 is 17 residues. Germline V gene lookup returns CDR1 LGHNA and CDR2 YSLEER. The CDR3 DNA is TGCGCCAGCAGCCTAGGACAGGGGGCCACAGGGGCCAACGTCCTGACTTTC. It codes for CASSLGQGATGANVLTF.

In this sample, this clone turned up a few times. This chain uses TRBV2 with TRBJ2-7; no clear D gene. Germline V gives CDR1 SNHLY, CDR2 FYNNEI. V lost 3 bases and J lost 6, with 6 bases in between. CDR3 length: 11 amino acids. CDR3 nucleotides: TGTGCCAGCAGTGACCTAGGCGAGCAGTACTTC. Amino acid sequence: CASSDLGEQYF.

The rearrangement uses TRBV6-1 and TRBJ1-1; 9 nucleotides agree with TRBD1. V shed 2 bases, J shed 11 bases, and the junction held 9 bases outside the gene matches. CDR1 is MNHNS and CDR2 is SASEGT in the germline V gene. This CDR3 is 14 amino acids long. CDR3 DNA: TGTGCCAGCAGTGAAAACAGGGGGCGGCAGGAGGCTTTCTTT. This gives the protein CASSENRGRQEAFF.

This chain joins TRBV7-8 and TRBJ2-1, with 13 bases fitting TRBD2. CDR3 length: 17 residues. After removal of 5 bases from V and 3 bases from J, the junction contained 7 bases not matched to a gene. Germline CDR1 SGHVS, CDR2 FQNEAQ. CDR3 sequence (DNA): TGTGCCAGCAGCCCCAGACTAGCGGGAGGATACTACAATGAGCAGTTCTTC. This encodes CASSPRLAGGYYNEQFF.

The chain joins TRBV6-4 to TRBJ1-2, with 9 bases fitting TRBD1. CDR3 length: 14 amino acids. Germline V CDR1 and CDR2: MRHNA, SNTAGT. The trim removed 3 bases at V and 7 bases at J, leaving 6 bases unmatched. The CDR3 sequence is CASSEGTGTFGYTF. CDR3 bases: TGTGCCAGCAGTGAGGGGACAGGGACGTTTGGCTACACCTTC.